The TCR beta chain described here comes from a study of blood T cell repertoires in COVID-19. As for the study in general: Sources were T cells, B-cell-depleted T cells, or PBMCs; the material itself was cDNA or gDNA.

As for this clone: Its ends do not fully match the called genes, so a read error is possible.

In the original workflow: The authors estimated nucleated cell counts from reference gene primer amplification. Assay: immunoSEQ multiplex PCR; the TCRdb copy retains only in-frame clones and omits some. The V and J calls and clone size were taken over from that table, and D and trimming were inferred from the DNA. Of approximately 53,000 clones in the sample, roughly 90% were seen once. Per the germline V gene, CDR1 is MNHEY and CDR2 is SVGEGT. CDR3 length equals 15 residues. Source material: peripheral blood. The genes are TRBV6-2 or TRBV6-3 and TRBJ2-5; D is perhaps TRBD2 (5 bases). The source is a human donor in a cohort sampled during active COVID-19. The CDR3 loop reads CAISYLAENQETQYF. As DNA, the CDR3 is TGTGCCATCAGTTACCTAGCCGAAAATCAAGAGACCCAGTACTTC.